Listed below are T cell receptor beta chains from one sample, sequenced in a study of human CD8 memory T cell subsets. TCRdb reprocessed the 5' RACE reads and keeps a single row for each CDR3 protein, giving no DNA. The sample data list some 4,000 distinct CDR3 sequences. Sequenced sample: CD8+ effector memory T cells (TEM) sorted from PBMCs. All receptors come from a human donor in good health. Both conserved end residues are part of each CDR3. Each record gives: J gene, clone size, V gene, CDR3 protein. Clone size appears in some rows only: once, few, many, or a class for an expanded clone.

>TRBJ2-7|NA|TRBV20-1
CSALGLVEYEQYF
>TRBJ1-1|NA|TRBV2
CASRTGTEAFF
>TRBJ2-5|NA|TRBV5-4
CASSLEGKTQYF
>TRBJ2-7|medium-sized|TRBV20-1
CSAHVGDRFSYEQYF
>TRBJ2-4|NA|TRBV7-9
CASSPEGGTIAKNIQYF
>TRBJ2-7|medium-sized|TRBV28
CASSLPSSYEQYF
>TRBJ2-1|NA|TRBV15
CATSRVSAGGSYNEQFF
>TRBJ2-3|NA|TRBV6-4
CASSVLAGTTDTQYF
>TRBJ2-1|NA|TRBV20-1
CSARQGEYNEQFF
>TRBJ2-5|medium-sized|TRBV28
CASSTWTVQETQYF
>TRBJ2-1|NA|TRBV6-2/TRBV6-3
CASSFFNPYEQFF
>TRBJ2-1|NA|TRBV7-8
CASSLGTSGNEQFF
>TRBJ2-1|NA|TRBV7-9
CASSLVVENEQFF
>TRBJ1-1|NA|TRBV11-2
CASSPWGVFTTEAFF
>TRBJ2-3|NA|TRBV4-1
CASSQDPGGTDTQYF
>TRBJ1-6|NA|TRBV28
CASSPQGDNSPLHF
>TRBJ2-3|NA|TRBV4-2
CASSPRLASTQGTDTQYF
>TRBJ1-2|NA|TRBV20-1
CSARGVEGHPNYGYTF
>TRBJ1-2|NA|TRBV5-1
CASSLFGRNLPDYYGYTF
>TRBJ2-1|NA|TRBV14
CASSQDWNEQFF
>TRBJ1-5|NA|TRBV7-9
CASSLAGASPQHF
>TRBJ1-5|NA|TRBV5-4
CASSSLGQPQHF
>TRBJ2-7|NA|TRBV4-1
CASSQEESLDEQYF
>TRBJ2-7|medium-sized|TRBV5-6
CASSLATSWGSEEQYF
>TRBJ2-5|medium-sized|TRBV11-2
CASSLELVETQYF
>TRBJ2-4|NA|TRBV7-2
CASSPDRRDIQYF
>TRBJ2-1|medium-sized|TRBV19
CASSLAGYNEQFF
>TRBJ2-7|NA|TRBV4-2
CASSQGHPRYEQYF
>TRBJ1-2|NA|TRBV27
CASSLNGWTGRNYGYTF
>TRBJ1-1|large|TRBV27
CASSLYPGGMNTEAFF
>TRBJ2-1|NA|TRBV20-1
CSAIAGDNSYNEQFF
>TRBJ2-1|NA|TRBV4-3
CASSQGFASGNEQFF
>TRBJ2-7|medium-sized|TRBV4-2
CASSQEPLERSYEQYF
>TRBJ2-7|medium-sized|TRBV12-3/TRBV12-4
CASSLAHYEQYF
>TRBJ1-1|NA|TRBV21-1
CASTKTPGQGLPPNTEAFF
>TRBJ1-1|NA|TRBV4-3
CASSQEKGNTEAFF
>TRBJ2-1|NA|TRBV20-1
CSARDGKWTYNEQFF
>TRBJ1-2|NA|TRBV2
CASSASGDGYTF
>TRBJ1-2|NA|TRBV9
CASSVGRKSGYGYTF
>TRBJ2-7|NA|TRBV4-1
CASSQGVRDSTYEQYF
>TRBJ1-5|medium-sized|TRBV29-1
CSVESGTGGNQPQHF
>TRBJ2-3|NA|TRBV7-9
CASALGGTDTQYF
>TRBJ2-2|NA|TRBV5-1
CASSLALSRTNTGELFF
>TRBJ2-2|NA|TRBV25-1
CASSGYTGELFF
>TRBJ2-7|NA|TRBV20-1
CSARGPLAGGHNEQYF
>TRBJ2-3|NA|TRBV20-1
CSARDMERGDTQYF
>TRBJ2-5|NA|TRBV10-2
CASSTGTSLQETQYF
>TRBJ2-1|NA|TRBV19
CASSIDSGLRANEQFF
>TRBJ1-5|NA|TRBV27
CASSQAGTGYGQPQHF